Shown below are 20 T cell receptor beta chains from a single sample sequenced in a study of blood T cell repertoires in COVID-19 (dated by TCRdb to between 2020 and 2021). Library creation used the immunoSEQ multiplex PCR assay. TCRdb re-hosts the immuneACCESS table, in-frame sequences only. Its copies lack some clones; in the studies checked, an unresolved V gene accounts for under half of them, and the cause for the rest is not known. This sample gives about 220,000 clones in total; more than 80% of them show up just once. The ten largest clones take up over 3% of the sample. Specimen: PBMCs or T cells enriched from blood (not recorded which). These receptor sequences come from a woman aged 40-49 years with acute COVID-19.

The CDR3 region is CASSEAGPYGYTF. The CDR3 DNA sequence: TGTGCCAGCAGTGAAGCGGGCCCCTATGGCTACACCTTC. The chain uses TRBV2 and TRBJ1-2; D remains unclear. The germline gives CDR1 SNHLY, CDR2 FYNNEI. This CDR3 contains 13 residues. Trimming took 0 bases from V and 4 from J, leaving 6 bases between them.

The CDR3 nucleotides read TGCGCCAGCAGCCAAGTTGCCAGTTATAATTCACCCCTCCACTTT. Its protein product is CASSQVASYNSPLHF. V is TRBV4-3 and J is TRBJ1-6, with D unresolved. V was trimmed by 1 base and J by 4 bases, leaving 8 bases between them. This CDR3 region has 15 residues. Germline V gene lookup returns CDR1 LGHNA and CDR2 YSLEER.

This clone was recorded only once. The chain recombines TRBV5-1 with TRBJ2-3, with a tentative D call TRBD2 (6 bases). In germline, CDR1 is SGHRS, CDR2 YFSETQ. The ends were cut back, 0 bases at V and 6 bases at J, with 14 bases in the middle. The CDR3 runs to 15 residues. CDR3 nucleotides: TGCGCCAGCAGCTTGGAGGCGGGGCGCAGGGATACGCAGTATTTT. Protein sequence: CASSLEAGRRDTQYF.

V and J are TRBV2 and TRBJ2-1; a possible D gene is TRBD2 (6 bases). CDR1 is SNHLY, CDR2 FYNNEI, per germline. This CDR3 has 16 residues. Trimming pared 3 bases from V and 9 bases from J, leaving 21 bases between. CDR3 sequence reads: CASSDNGGRQAGEQFF. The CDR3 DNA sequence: TGTGCCAGCAGTGATAACGGGGGACGCCAAGCCGGTGAGCAGTTCTTC.

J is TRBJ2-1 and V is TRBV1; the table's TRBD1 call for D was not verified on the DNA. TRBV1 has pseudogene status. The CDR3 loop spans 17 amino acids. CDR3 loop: CTSSQDEDRAGPDEQFF. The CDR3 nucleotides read TGCACCAGCAGCCAAGATGAGGACAGGGCGGGGCCCGATGAGCAGTTCTTC.

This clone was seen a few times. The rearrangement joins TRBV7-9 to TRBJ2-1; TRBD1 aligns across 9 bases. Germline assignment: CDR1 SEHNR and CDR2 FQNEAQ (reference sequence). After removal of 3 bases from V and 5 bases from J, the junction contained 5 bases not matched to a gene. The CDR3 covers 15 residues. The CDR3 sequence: CASSLGQGSHNEQFF. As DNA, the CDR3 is TGTGCCAGCAGCTTGGGACAGGGTAGCCACAATGAGCAGTTCTTC.

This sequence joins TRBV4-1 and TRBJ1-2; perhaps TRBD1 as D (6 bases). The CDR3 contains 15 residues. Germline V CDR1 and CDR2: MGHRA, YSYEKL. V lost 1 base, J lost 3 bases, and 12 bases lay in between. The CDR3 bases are TGCGCCAGCAGCCAAGCTTGGGACACTTACTATGGCTACACCTTC. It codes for CASSQAWDTYYGYTF.

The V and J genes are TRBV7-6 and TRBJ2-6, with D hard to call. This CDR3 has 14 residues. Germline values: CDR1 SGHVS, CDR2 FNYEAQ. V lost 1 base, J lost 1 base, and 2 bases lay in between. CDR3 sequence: CASSLVSGANVLTF. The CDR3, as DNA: TGTGCCAGCAGCTTAGTATCTGGGGCCAACGTCCTGACTTTC. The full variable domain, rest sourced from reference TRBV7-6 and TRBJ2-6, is GAGVSQSPRYKVTKRGQDVALRCDPISGHVSLYWYRQALGQGPEFLTYFNYEAQQDKSGLPNDRFSAERPEGSISTLTIQRTEQRDSAMYRCASSLVSGANVLTFGAGSRLTVL.

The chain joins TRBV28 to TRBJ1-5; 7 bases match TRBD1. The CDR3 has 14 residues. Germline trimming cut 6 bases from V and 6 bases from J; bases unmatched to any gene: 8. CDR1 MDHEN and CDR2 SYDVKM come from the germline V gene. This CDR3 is CASRMTGMRQPQHF. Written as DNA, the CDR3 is TGTGCCAGCAGAATGACAGGGATGCGTCAGCCCCAGCATTTT. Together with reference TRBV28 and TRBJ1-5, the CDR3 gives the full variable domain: DVKVTQSSRYLVKRTGEKVFLECVQDMDHENMFWYRQDPGLGLRLIYFSYDVKMKEKGDIPEGYSVSREKKERFSLILESASTNQTSMYLCASRMTGMRQPQHFGDGTRLSIL.

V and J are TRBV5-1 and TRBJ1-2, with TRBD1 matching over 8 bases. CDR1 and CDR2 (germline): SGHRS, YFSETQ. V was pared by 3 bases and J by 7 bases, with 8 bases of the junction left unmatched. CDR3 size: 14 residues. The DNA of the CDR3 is TGCGCCAGCAGCTATTTGGCACAGGGGGGTGGCTACACCTTC. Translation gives CASSYLAQGGGYTF. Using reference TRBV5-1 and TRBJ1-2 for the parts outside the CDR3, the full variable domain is KAGVTQTPRYLIKTRGQQVTLSCSPISGHRSVSWYQQTPGQGLQFLFEYFSETQRNKGNFPGRFSGRQFSNSRSEMNVSTLELGDSALYLCASSYLAQGGGYTFGSGTRLTVV.

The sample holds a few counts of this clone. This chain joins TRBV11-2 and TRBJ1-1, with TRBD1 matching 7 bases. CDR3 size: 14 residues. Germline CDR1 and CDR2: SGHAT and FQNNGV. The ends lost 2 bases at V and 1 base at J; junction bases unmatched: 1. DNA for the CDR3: TGTGCCAGCAGCTTACACAGGGGGAACACTGAAGCTTTCTTT. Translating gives CASSLHRGNTEAFF.

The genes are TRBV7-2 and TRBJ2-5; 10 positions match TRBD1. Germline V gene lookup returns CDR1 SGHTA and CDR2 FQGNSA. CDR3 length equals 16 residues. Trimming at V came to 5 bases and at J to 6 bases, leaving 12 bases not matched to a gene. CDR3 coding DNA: TGTGCCAGCAGCCAAGGCCGGGGACAGGGGAGTCAGACCCAGTACTTC. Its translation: CASSQGRGQGSQTQYF.

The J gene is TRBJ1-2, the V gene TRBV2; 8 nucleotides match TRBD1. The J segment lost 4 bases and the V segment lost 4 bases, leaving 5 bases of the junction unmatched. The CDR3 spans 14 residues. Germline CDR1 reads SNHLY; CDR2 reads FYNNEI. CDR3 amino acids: CASSAGGEIYGYTF. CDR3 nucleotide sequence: TGTGCCAGCAGTGCAGGGGGCGAGATCTATGGCTACACCTTC.

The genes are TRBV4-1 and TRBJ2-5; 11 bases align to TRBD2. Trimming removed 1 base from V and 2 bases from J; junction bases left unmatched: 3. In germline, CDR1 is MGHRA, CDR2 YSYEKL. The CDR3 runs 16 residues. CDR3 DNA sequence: TGCGCCAGCAGCCAAGGATTAGCGGGGGGGCAAGAGACCCAGTACTTC. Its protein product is CASSQGLAGGQETQYF.

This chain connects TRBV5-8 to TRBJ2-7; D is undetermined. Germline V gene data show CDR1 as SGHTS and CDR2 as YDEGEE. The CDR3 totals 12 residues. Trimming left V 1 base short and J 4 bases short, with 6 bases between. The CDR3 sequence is CASSLTRYEQYF. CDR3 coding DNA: TGTGCCAGCAGCTTGACGCGGTACGAGCAGTACTTC.

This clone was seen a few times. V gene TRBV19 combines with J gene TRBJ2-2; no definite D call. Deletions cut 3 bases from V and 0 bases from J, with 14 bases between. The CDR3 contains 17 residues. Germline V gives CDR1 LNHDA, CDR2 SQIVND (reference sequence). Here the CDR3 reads CASSISQAVTNTGELFF. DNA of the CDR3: TGTGCCAGTAGTATTTCCCAGGCCGTGACGAACACCGGGGAGCTGTTTTTT. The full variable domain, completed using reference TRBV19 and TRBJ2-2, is DGGITQSPKYLFRKEGQNVTLSCEQNLNHDAMYWYRQDPGQGLRLIYYSQIVNDFQKGDIAEGYSVSREKKESFPLTVTSAQKNPTAFYLCASSISQAVTNTGELFFGEGSRLTVL.

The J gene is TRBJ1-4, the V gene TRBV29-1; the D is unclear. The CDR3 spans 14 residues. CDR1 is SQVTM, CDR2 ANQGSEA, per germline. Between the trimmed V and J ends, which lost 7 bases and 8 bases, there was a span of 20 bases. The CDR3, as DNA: TGCAGCGCAGCACGGGATGGTTCAAAGGAAAAACTGTTTTTT. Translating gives CSAARDGSKEKLFF.

The CDR3 sequence is CASSQGGDRDQPQHF. The CDR3 DNA reads TGTGCCAGCAGCCAAGGCGGAGACAGGGATCAGCCCCAGCATTTT. This rearrangement joins TRBV4-2 to TRBJ1-5; 7 positions match TRBD1. There are 15 residues in the CDR3. V was pared by 1 base and J by 5 bases, with 5 bases of the junction left unmatched. Germline CDR1 and CDR2: LGHNA and YNFKEQ.

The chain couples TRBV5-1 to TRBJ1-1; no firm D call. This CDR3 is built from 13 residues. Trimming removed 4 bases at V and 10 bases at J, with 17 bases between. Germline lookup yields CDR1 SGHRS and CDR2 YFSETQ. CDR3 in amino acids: CASSPTDSTRAFF. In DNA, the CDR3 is TGCGCCAGCAGCCCCACCGACTCGACGAGAGCTTTCTTT.

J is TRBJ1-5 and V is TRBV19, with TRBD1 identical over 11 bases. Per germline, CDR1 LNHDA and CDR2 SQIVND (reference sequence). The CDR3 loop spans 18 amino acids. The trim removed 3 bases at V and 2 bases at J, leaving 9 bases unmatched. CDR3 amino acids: CASSIWTGGGSGNQPQHF. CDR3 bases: TGTGCCAGTAGTATTTGGACAGGGGGCGGAAGTGGCAATCAGCCCCAGCATTTT.